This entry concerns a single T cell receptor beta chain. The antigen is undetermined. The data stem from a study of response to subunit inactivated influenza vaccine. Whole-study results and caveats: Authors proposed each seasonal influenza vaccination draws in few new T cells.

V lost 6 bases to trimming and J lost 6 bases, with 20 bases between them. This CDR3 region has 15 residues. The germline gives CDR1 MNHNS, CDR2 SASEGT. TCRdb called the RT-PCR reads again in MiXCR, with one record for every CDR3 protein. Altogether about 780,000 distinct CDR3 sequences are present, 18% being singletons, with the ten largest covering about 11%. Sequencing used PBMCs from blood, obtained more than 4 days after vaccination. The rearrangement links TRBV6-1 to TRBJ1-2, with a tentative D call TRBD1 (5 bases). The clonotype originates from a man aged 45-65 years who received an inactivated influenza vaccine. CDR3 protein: CASRGLTQEGNGYTF. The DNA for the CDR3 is TGTGCCAGCAGGGGTCTAACCCAAGAGGGGAATGGCTACACCTTC.